These 14 T cell receptor beta chains came from one sample sequenced in a study of blood T cell repertoires in COVID-19. The repertoire was sequenced with immunoSEQ multiplex PCR; TCRdb's copy has only in-frame clones and lacks some. The data contain about 250,000 clones, 85% to 90% of them singletons. Sequenced input: PBMCs or T cells enriched from blood (not recorded which). These TCRs come from a woman under 30 who had recovered from COVID-19.

This clone occurred once. The rearrangement uses TRBV23-1 and TRBJ2-2; D might be TRBD2 (6 bases). TRBV23-1 is an ORF, and what it does is uncertain. V lost 3 bases to trimming and J lost 5 bases, with 22 bases between them. The CDR3 sequence is 18 residues long. The CDR3 is CASSHFAARGCLTGELFF. The CDR3 DNA sequence: TGCGCCAGCAGTCACTTCGCGGCGCGGGGATGCCTTACCGGGGAGCTGTTTTTT.

J is TRBJ2-3 and V is TRBV28; no definite D call. CDR3 length equals 11 residues. Germline assignment: CDR1 MDHEN and CDR2 SYDVKM. Trimming stripped 6 bases from V and 6 bases from J, with 7 bases between. The CDR3 region is CASSSVDTQYF. The CDR3 DNA is TGTGCCAGCAGCTCCGTGGATACGCAGTATTTT. The full variable domain, completed using reference TRBV28 and TRBJ2-3, is DVKVTQSSRYLVKRTGEKVFLECVQDMDHENMFWYRQDPGLGLRLIYFSYDVKMKEKGDIPEGYSVSREKKERFSLILESASTNQTSMYLCASSSVDTQYFGPGTRLTVL.

The chain recombines TRBV3-1 (or the pseudogene TRBV3-2) with TRBJ1-4; maybe TRBD1 (5 bases). Trimming took 3 bases from V and 7 from J, leaving 12 bases between them. The CDR3 has 14 residues. Germline V gene data show CDR1 as LGHDT and CDR2 as YNNKEL (reference sequence). CDR3 in amino acids: CASSQGGVSEKLFF. The CDR3 DNA sequence: TGTGCCAGCAGCCAGGGGGGAGTGAGTGAAAAACTGTTTTTT.

The V call is TRBV3-1 (or the pseudogene TRBV3-2), the J call TRBJ1-3, with 8 bases fitting TRBD1. There are 13 residues in the CDR3. Trimming at V came to 4 bases and at J to 8 bases, leaving 4 bases not matched to a gene. Per germline, CDR1 LGHDT and CDR2 YNNKEL (reference sequence). The CDR3 DNA sequence: TGTGCCAGCAGCCTTGGACAGGGTGACACCATATATTTT. This translates into CASSLGQGDTIYF.

The V call is TRBV14, the J call TRBJ2-7, with a weak D call TRBD1 (6 bases). The germline V gene encodes CDR1 SGHDN and CDR2 FVKESK. The CDR3 contains 14 residues. V lost 4 bases, J lost 1 base, and 11 bases lay in between. The CDR3 coding sequence is TGTGCCAGCAGCCGAACAGGGTTGTCCTACGAGCAGTACTTC. Protein product: CASSRTGLSYEQYF.

The chain couples TRBV5-4 to TRBJ2-3; 9 bases are a match to TRBD2. The germline V gene encodes CDR1 SGHNT and CDR2 YYREEE (reference sequence). Trimming at V came to 0 bases and at J to 2 bases, leaving 10 bases not matched to a gene. This CDR3 is built from 18 residues. CDR3 in DNA: TGTGCCAGCAGCTTGGGGGCTCCAGCGGGGGGTTACACAGATACGCAGTATTTT. As protein: CASSLGAPAGGYTDTQYF.

The rearrangement uses TRBV5-1 and TRBJ2-1; no clear D. V was shortened by 7 bases and J by 0 bases, with 11 bases between the two germline ends. Germline CDR1 SGHRS, CDR2 YFSETQ. The CDR3 extends over 14 amino acids. The CDR3 protein is CASCLDPSYNEQFF. The DNA of the CDR3 is TGCGCCAGCTGCCTAGATCCCTCCTACAATGAGCAGTTCTTC.

V and J are TRBV5-1 and TRBJ1-4, with TRBD1 as a possible D gene (5 bases). The CDR3 has 15 amino acids. Germline loops: CDR1 SGHRS, CDR2 YFSETQ. Trimming took off 4 bases at V and 0 bases at J, with 10 bases between the two ends. In nucleotides, the CDR3 is TGCGCCAGCAGCCCATCACAGGCAACTAATGAAAAACTGTTTTTT. Protein sequence: CASSPSQATNEKLFF.

The chain has TRBV27 and TRBJ1-5, with TRBD1 matching over 10 bases. The CDR3 length is 13 residues. Germline V CDR1 and CDR2: MNHEY, SMNVEV (reference sequence). V lost 4 bases and J lost 7; bases outside the gene matches: 1. CDR3 sequence reads: CASSWDRGQPQHF. CDR3 nucleotide sequence: TGTGCCAGCAGTTGGGACAGGGGACAGCCCCAGCATTTT.

The rearrangement uses TRBV3-1 (or the pseudogene TRBV3-2) and TRBJ2-7; maybe TRBD2 (6 bases). The V end was cut by 3 bases, the J end by 3 bases, with 12 bases between. The CDR3 is 14 residues long. CDR1 is LGHDT, CDR2 YNNKEL, per germline (reference sequence). This CDR3 is CASSHGQGGYEQYF. CDR3 in DNA: TGTGCCAGCAGCCACGGGCAGGGAGGCTACGAGCAGTACTTC.

This clone was observed a few times. CDR3 bases: TGTGCCAGCAGCCAAGTTTCTGCCGGGGAGCTGTTTTTT. Residues: CASSQVSAGELFF. The chain couples TRBV3-1 (or the pseudogene TRBV3-2) to TRBJ2-2; D is undetermined. Germline V CDR1 and CDR2: LGHDT, YNNKEL (reference sequence). There are 13 residues in the CDR3. The V gene lost 1 base and the J gene lost 6 bases, with 6 bases spanning the gap.

This clone has only a few counts. The J gene is TRBJ2-2, the V gene TRBV5-1, with TRBD1 matching 10 bases. CDR3 length: 16 amino acids. Germline V gives CDR1 SGHRS, CDR2 YFSETQ. Losses at the gene ends were 3 bases for V and 7 bases for J; bases not matched to a gene: 9. Here the CDR3 DNA reads TGCGCCAGCAGCTCCGCCGGGACAGGGGTTGGCGGGGAGCTGTTTTTT. Its translation: CASSSAGTGVGGELFF.

The chain employs TRBV4-1 and TRBJ2-5; D perhaps matches TRBD1 (7 bases). This CDR3 contains 14 residues. V gave up 1 base and J gave up 5 bases, with 11 bases separating them. Germline V gives CDR1 MGHRA, CDR2 YSYEKL. The CDR3 region is CASSQGRGLETQYF. For the CDR3, the DNA is TGCGCCAGCAGCCAAGGGAGGGGGCTGGAGACCCAGTACTTC.

This chain uses TRBV5-1 with TRBJ1-4; the match to TRBD1 covers 10 bases. The CDR3 covers 15 residues. Germline V gene data show CDR1 as SGHRS and CDR2 as YFSETQ. Unmatched junction bases numbered 11, after V lost 4 bases and J lost 11 bases. CDR3 in DNA: TGCGCCAGCAGCACCGCCGGGACAGGGGTTGGTAAACTGTTTTTT. This translates into CASSTAGTGVGKLFF.